The source of this TCR beta chain is a study of blood T cell repertoires in COVID-19. About the study: The United States, Italy and Spain provided the acute and convalescent COVID-19 samples. Sources were T cells, B-cell-depleted T cells, or PBMCs; the material itself was cDNA or gDNA.

From germline, CDR1 is LGHDT and CDR2 YNNKEL (reference sequence). With V trimmed by 1 base and J by 11 bases, 3 bases remained unmatched. The CDR3 is 12 amino acids. Original data processing: The assay estimated nucleated cells by amplifying reference gene primers. The data were produced by immunoSEQ multiplex PCR, yet TCRdb's version contains in-frame clones alone and is incomplete. V and J calls plus clone size are reproduced from that table; the DNA served to infer D and trimming. The data contain about 80,000 clones, 75% to 85% of them singletons. The source material was peripheral blood. The sequence was collected from a man over 45 with COVID-19, enrolled during active disease. This sequence joins TRBV3-1 (or the pseudogene TRBV3-2) and TRBJ2-7; 9 bases are shared with TRBD1. This CDR3 reads CASSQVGQGKYF. The CDR3 nucleotides read TGTGCCAGCAGCCAAGTGGGACAGGGAAAGTACTTC.